The TCR beta chain described here comes from a study of OX40 agonist ivuxolimab in advanced cancers. Study in general: A mean age of around 63 years, range roughly 23 to 85, was recorded, and 70% to 85% were male.

Study-wide points: The antigen specificity of the peripheral T cells (those that were expanded) was not determined. CD4+ and CD8+ T cells in blood underwent clonal expansion by week 6 at 0.1 to 3.0 mg/kg.

On this clone: Antigen: not known. One junction end disagrees with the germline gene, perhaps due to a read error.

TCRdb's copy holds only in-frame clones and misses some; the assay was immunoSEQ multiplex PCR. The sample has around 35,000 clones, about 85% seen once. Germline V gene data show CDR1 as SSHAT and CDR2 as FNYEAQ (reference sequence). CDR3 length: 15 residues. The sequence derives from an adult with an advanced solid tumor such as melanoma, head and neck, liver or kidney cancer. V and J are TRBV7-7 and TRBJ2-2, with D possibly TRBD1 on 5 matching bases. The sample consisted of CD4+ or CD8+ T cells sorted from blood, taken in a trial of the OX40 agonist ivuxolimab. The DNA of the CDR3 is TGTGCTAGCAGCTTAGGGGTCCCGAACACCGGGGAGCTGTTTTTT. This translates into CASSLGVPNTGELFF.